The next 25 T cell receptor beta chains were all read from a single sample in a study of CD8 T cells in Susac syndrome. After extraction with the RNeasy kit, about 0.5 to 1 ug of the RNA was reverse transcribed using random hexamers. Using its own MiXCR run on the immunoSEQ multiplex PCR reads, TCRdb lists one record per CDR3 protein. The profile covers roughly 110,000 distinct CDR3 sequences, with 94% appearing a single time and roughly 0.38% taken by the ten largest. Sequencing used CD8+ T cells from PBMCs. The source is a human donor with Susac syndrome.

DNA for the CDR3: TGTGCCAGCAGCTTGACAGGGGTAGAGGGCTACACCTTC. Its translation: CASSLTGVEGYTF. The chain uses TRBV27 and TRBJ1-2; 8 nucleotides agree with TRBD1. The V and J ends lost 6 bases and 8 bases, in that order; junction bases with no gene match: 8. Germline V lookup: CDR1 MNHEY, CDR2 SMNVEV (reference sequence). The CDR3 contains 13 residues.

This chain uses TRBV9 with TRBJ2-1; the match to TRBD1 covers 10 bases. V lost 3 bases to trimming and J lost 10 bases; unmatched junction nucleotides: 4. The germline V gene has CDR1 SGDLS and CDR2 YYNGEE. The CDR3 has 13 amino acids. CDR3 protein: CASSETGGGEQFF. The CDR3 coding sequence is TGTGCCAGCAGCGAGACAGGGGGCGGCGAGCAGTTCTTC.

V is TRBV14 and J is TRBJ1-2, with 10 nucleotides matching TRBD1. V was pared by 4 bases and J by 5 bases, with 10 bases of the junction left unmatched. CDR3 size: 16 residues. Germline lookup yields CDR1 SGHDN and CDR2 FVKESK. The CDR3 reads CASSLTPGTGVYGYTF. The CDR3, as DNA: TGTGCCAGCAGCCTTACCCCGGGGACAGGGGTTTATGGCTACACCTTC.

This chain connects TRBV3-1 to TRBJ2-7, with 11 bases matching TRBD2. The ends lost 0 bases at V and 5 bases at J; junction bases unmatched: 12. Germline CDR1 and CDR2: LGHDT and YNNKEL (reference sequence). The CDR3 has 18 residues. The CDR3 DNA sequence: TGTGCCAGCAGCCAAGAAACTAGCGGGGGCCCGCTTCCAAACGAGCAGTACTTC. This sequence encodes CASSQETSGGPLPNEQYF.

The genes are TRBV5-1 and TRBJ2-5; weak D call: TRBD2 (5 bases). V shed 5 bases and J shed 5 bases, with 7 bases lying between them. This CDR3 is built from 11 residues. CDR1 SGHRS and CDR2 YFSETQ come from the germline V gene. CDR3 nucleotides: TGCGCCAGCAGGGAGGTGGAGACCCAGTACTTC. Its translation is CASREVETQYF.

The genes are TRBV5-4 and TRBJ2-2; no firm D call. CDR3 length: 15 amino acids. The germline CDR1 and CDR2 sequences are SGHNT and YYREEE (reference sequence). Trimming removed 7 bases at V and 1 base at J, with 14 bases between. CDR3 nucleotide sequence: TGTGCCAGCTCGCATCGGGTGGGGAACACCGGGGAGCTGTTTTTT. Its translation: CASSHRVGNTGELFF.

The CDR3, as DNA: TGTGCCAGCAGCCCAACAGGGGGGATGAATCAGCCCCAGCATTTT. This sequence encodes CASSPTGGMNQPQHF. V usage is TRBV7-8 and J usage is TRBJ1-5, with 8 bases matching TRBD1. The germline gives CDR1 SGHVS, CDR2 FQNEAQ. Unmatched junction bases numbered 7, after V lost 5 bases and J lost 4 bases. This CDR3 spans 15 amino acids.

The V call is TRBV4-2, the J call TRBJ2-1; TRBD2 matches at 12 bases. The CDR3 is made up of 19 amino acids. V shed 2 bases, J shed 0 bases, and the junction held 8 bases outside the gene matches. Germline CDR1 LGHNA, CDR2 YNFKEQ. The CDR3 DNA reads as TGTGCCAGCAGCCAACGGCTAGCGGGGGGGGGCCTCTCCTACAATGAGCAGTTCTTC. Translating it yields CASSQRLAGGGLSYNEQFF.

The J gene is TRBJ2-5, the V gene TRBV20-1; 8 bases are shared with TRBD2. Germline assignment: CDR1 DFQATT and CDR2 SNEGSKA (reference sequence). V was clipped by 1 base and J by 2 bases; unmatched bases: 6. This CDR3 region has 15 residues. For the CDR3, the DNA is TGCAGTGCTAGAGGTGGGGCGGGGGGACAAGAGACCCAGTACTTC. Translation: CSARGGAGGQETQYF.

The chain joins TRBV15 to TRBJ1-5; weak D call: TRBD1 (5 bases). The CDR3 is made up of 15 amino acids. With 8 bases removed from V and 3 bases from J, the gap between germline ends came to 17 bases. Germline V gene data show CDR1 as LNHNV and CDR2 as YYDKDF (reference sequence). CDR3 sequence reads: CATARAGLANQPQHF. CDR3 DNA sequence: TGTGCCACCGCCAGGGCAGGGTTGGCCAATCAGCCCCAGCATTTT.

V is TRBV27 and J is TRBJ2-3; D gene ambiguous. Germline loops: CDR1 MNHEY, CDR2 SMNVEV (reference sequence). V shed 2 bases and J shed 2 bases, with 5 bases lying between them. There are 13 residues in the CDR3. CDR3 coding DNA: TGTGCCAGCAGTTTAATGGCCACAGATACGCAGTATTTT. Translating gives CASSLMATDTQYF.

The chain has TRBV6-5 and TRBJ2-7, with D tentatively TRBD2 (5 bases). Germline CDR1 MNHEY, CDR2 SVGAGI. The CDR3 spans 13 residues. V was clipped by 4 bases and J by 3 bases, with 10 bases between them. CDR3 bases: TGTGCCAGCAGTTCCGGACGGGACTACGAGCAGTACTTC. It is translated as CASSSGRDYEQYF.

The chain couples TRBV5-1 to TRBJ2-7; 7 nucleotides agree with TRBD2. The CDR3 is 15 residues long. The germline V gene has CDR1 SGHRS and CDR2 YFSETQ. Trimming cost V 0 bases and J 4 bases; bases outside gene matches: 7. This chain's CDR3 is CASSLESGVSYEQYF. The CDR3 DNA is TGCGCCAGCAGCTTGGAGAGCGGGGTTTCGTACGAGCAGTACTTC. Looking up the rest from reference TRBV5-1 and TRBJ2-7 gives the full variable domain: KAGVTQTPRYLIKTRGQQVTLSCSPISGHRSVSWYQQTPGQGLQFLFEYFSETQRNKGNFPGRFSGRQFSNSRSEMNVSTLELGDSALYLCASSLESGVSYEQYFGPGTRLTVT.

V usage is TRBV6-6 and J usage is TRBJ2-7; a possible D gene is TRBD1 (5 bases). Germline loops: CDR1 MNHNY, CDR2 SVGAGI (reference sequence). The V end was cut by 0 bases, the J end by 2 bases, with 11 bases between. The CDR3 sequence is 15 residues long. CDR3 in DNA: TGTGCCAGCAGTTACTCGAACAGGCGAACCTACGAGCAGTACTTC. The encoded protein is CASSYSNRRTYEQYF.

The chain combines TRBV5-8 with TRBJ2-4, with D possibly called TRBD1 or TRBD2 (5 bases each). With 4 bases removed from V and 1 base from J, the gap between germline ends came to 12 bases. The CDR3 loop spans 15 amino acids. The V gene's germline CDR1 is SGHTS and CDR2 YDEGEE. The CDR3 loop is CASSNFGAAKNIQYF. For the CDR3, the DNA is TGTGCCAGCAGCAATTTCGGGGCGGCCAAAAACATTCAGTACTTC.

The chain is built from TRBV12-3 or TRBV12-4 and TRBJ1-1; 10 bases align to TRBD1. The CDR3 totals 18 residues. Trimming removed 5 bases from V and 1 base from J; junction bases left unmatched: 13. CDR3 nucleotides: TGTGCCAGCAGTCCTGCGGGACAGGGGCGGGCCTGGAACACTGAAGCTTTCTTT. Amino acid sequence: CASSPAGQGRAWNTEAFF.

The chain has TRBV20-1 and TRBJ1-4, with a tentative D call TRBD1 (6 bases). The CDR3 runs to 13 residues. Germline CDR1 is DFQATT and CDR2 is SNEGSKA (reference sequence). The V and J ends lost 3 bases and 8 bases respectively, with 13 bases between them. Here the CDR3 DNA reads TGCAGTGCTAGGCTGGCAGGGGAAGAAAAACTGTTTTTT. It yields the protein CSARLAGEEKLFF.

The chain combines TRBV3-1 with TRBJ2-5, with D possibly being TRBD2 (6 bases). The CDR3 is 15 residues long. Germline V gene sequence: CDR1 LGHDT, CDR2 YNNKEL (reference sequence). The V end lost 0 bases, the J end lost 5 bases, and 13 bases lay between the germline ends. The CDR3 nucleotides are TGTGCCAGCAGCCAAGAGCGGGGACGGTGGGAGACCCAGTACTTC. Translation: CASSQERGRWETQYF.

For the CDR3, the DNA is TGCAGCGTGCGTACGGACGGGGTCTACGAGCAGTACTTC. Its translation is CSVRTDGVYEQYF. This rearrangement joins TRBV29-1 to TRBJ2-7; tentative D call: TRBD2 (5 bases). With 6 bases removed from V and 3 bases from J, the gap between germline ends came to 15 bases. The germline V gene encodes CDR1 SQVTM and CDR2 ANQGSEA. The CDR3 sequence is 13 residues long.

This chain connects TRBV7-9 to TRBJ1-1, with D unresolved. CDR1 is SEHNR and CDR2 is FQNEAQ in the germline V gene (reference sequence). Trimming removed 4 bases from V and 1 base from J, with 10 bases in between. The CDR3 is 14 amino acids. CDR3 residues: CASSSVGGNTEAFF. The CDR3 bases are TGTGCCAGCAGCTCCGTGGGTGGGAACACTGAAGCTTTCTTT. Combining the CDR3 with reference TRBV7-9 and TRBJ1-1 gives the whole variable domain DTGVSQNPRHKITKRGQNVTFRCDPISEHNRLYWYRQTLGQGPEFLTYFQNEAQLEKSRLLSDRFSAERPKGSFSTLEIQRTEQGDSAMYLCASSSVGGNTEAFFGQGTRLTVV.

The CDR3: CASSLESGAETQYF. The CDR3 nucleotides are TGTGCCAGCAGCTTAGAGTCAGGAGCAGAGACCCAGTACTTC. The V and J genes are TRBV7-9 and TRBJ2-5, with no clear D. The V and J ends lost 1 base and 4 bases respectively, with 10 bases between them. The CDR3 covers 14 residues. Germline CDR1 reads SEHNR; CDR2 reads FQNEAQ (reference sequence).

The rearrangement uses TRBV29-1 and TRBJ2-1, with D perhaps TRBD1 (6 bases). The CDR3 has 13 residues. Trimming stripped 6 bases from V and 8 bases from J, with 17 bases between. Per the germline V gene, CDR1 is SQVTM and CDR2 is ANQGSEA. CDR3 sequence (DNA): TGCAGCGTCGCGAGCTACAGGGATGATGAGCAGTTCTTC. Its translation is CSVASYRDDEQFF.

The genes are TRBV14 and TRBJ2-2; 8 nucleotides line up with TRBD2. The germline CDR1 and CDR2 sequences are SGHDN and FVKESK. The CDR3 is 15 amino acids. V shed 8 bases, J shed 4 bases, and the junction held 9 bases outside the gene matches. The CDR3 spells CASGTAGVFTGELFF. The CDR3 bases are TGTGCCAGCGGAACAGCGGGGGTGTTCACCGGGGAGCTGTTTTTT.

The CDR3 sequence: CASRSPRSGETQYF. Here the CDR3 DNA reads TGTGCCAGCAGGTCGCCGCGGAGTGGAGAGACCCAGTACTTC. This sequence joins TRBV11-2 and TRBJ2-5; D unclear. The ends were cut back, 6 bases at V and 4 bases at J, with 15 bases in the middle. Germline V gives CDR1 SGHAT, CDR2 FQNNGV. The CDR3 is 14 amino acids.

The J gene is TRBJ1-1, the V gene TRBV9, with a tentative D call TRBD1 (5 bases). The CDR3 has 15 amino acids. Deletions cut 0 bases from V and 1 base from J, with 10 bases between. Germline V CDR1 and CDR2: SGDLS, YYNGEE. The CDR3 region is CASSVGSGGNTEAFF. CDR3 DNA: TGTGCCAGCAGCGTAGGGTCTGGGGGGAACACTGAAGCTTTCTTT.